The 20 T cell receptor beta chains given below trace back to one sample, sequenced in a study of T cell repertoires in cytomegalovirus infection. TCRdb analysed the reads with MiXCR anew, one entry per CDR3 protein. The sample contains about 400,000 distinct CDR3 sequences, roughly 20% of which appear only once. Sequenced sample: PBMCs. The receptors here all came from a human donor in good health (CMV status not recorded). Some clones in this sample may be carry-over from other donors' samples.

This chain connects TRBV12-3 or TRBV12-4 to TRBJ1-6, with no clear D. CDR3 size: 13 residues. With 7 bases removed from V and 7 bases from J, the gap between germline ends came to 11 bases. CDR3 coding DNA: TGTGCCAGCACGTTATCGAGAAATTCACCCCTCCACTTT. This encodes CASTLSRNSPLHF.

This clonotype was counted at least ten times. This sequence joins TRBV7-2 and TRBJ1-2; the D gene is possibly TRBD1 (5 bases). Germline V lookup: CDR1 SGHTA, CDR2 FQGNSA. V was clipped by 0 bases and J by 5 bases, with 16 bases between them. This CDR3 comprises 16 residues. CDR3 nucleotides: TGTGCCAGCAGCTTAGCGGGGGGAGAGGGTCGGTATGGCTACACCTTC. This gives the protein CASSLAGGEGRYGYTF.

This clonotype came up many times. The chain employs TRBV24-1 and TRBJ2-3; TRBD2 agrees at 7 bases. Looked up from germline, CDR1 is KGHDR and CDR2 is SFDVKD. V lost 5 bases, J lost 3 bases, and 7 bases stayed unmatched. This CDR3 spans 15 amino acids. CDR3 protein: CATSAIGGFTDTQYF. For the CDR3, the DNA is TGTGCCACCAGTGCCATCGGGGGGTTTACAGATACGCAGTATTTT.

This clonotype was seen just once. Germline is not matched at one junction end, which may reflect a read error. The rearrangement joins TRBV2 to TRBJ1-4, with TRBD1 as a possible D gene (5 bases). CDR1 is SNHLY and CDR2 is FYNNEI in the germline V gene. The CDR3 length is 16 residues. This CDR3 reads CASTGEDSATNVKLFF. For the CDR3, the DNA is TGTGCCAGCACGGGGGAGGATTCTGCAACTAATGTAAAACTGTTTTTT.

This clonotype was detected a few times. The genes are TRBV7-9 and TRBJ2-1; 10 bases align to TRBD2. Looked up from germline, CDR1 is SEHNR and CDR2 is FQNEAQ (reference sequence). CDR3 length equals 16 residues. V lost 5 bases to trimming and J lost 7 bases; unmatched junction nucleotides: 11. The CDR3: CASSVPSGSTRNEQFF. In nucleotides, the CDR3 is TGTGCCAGCAGCGTACCTAGCGGGAGTACGAGGAATGAGCAGTTCTTC.

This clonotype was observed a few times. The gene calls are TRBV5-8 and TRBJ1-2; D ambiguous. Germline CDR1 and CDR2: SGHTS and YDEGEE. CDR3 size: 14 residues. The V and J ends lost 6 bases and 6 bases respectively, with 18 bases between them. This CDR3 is CASIPLRVRNGYTF. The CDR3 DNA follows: TGTGCCAGCATCCCACTTCGGGTGAGGAATGGCTACACCTTC. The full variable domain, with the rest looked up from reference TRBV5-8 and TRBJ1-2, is EAGVTQSPTHLIKTRGQQATLRCSPISGHTSVYWYQQALGLGLQFLLWYDEGEERNRGNFPPRFSGRQFPNYSSELNVNALELEDSALYLCASIPLRVRNGYTFGSGTRLTVV.

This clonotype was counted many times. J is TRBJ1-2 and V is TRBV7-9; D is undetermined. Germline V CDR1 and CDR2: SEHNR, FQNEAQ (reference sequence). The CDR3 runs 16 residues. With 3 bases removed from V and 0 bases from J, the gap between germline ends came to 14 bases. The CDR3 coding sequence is TGTGCCAGCAGCTTGGGAGGGAGAAGGGCTAACTATGGCTACACCTTC. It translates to CASSLGGRRANYGYTF.

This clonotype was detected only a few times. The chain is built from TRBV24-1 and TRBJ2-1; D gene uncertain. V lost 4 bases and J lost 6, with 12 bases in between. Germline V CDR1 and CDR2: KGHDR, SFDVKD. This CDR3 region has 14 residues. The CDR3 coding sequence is TGTGCCACCAGTGACCGGCGTTGGGGCAATGAGCAGTTCTTC. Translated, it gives CATSDRRWGNEQFF.

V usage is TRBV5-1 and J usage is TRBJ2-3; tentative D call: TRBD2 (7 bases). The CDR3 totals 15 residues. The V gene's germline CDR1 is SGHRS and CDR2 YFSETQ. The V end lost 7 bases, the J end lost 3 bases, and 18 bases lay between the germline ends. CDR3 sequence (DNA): TGCGCCAGCCTCCAGGGGAGCGGGGCTACAGATACGCAGTATTTT. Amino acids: CASLQGSGATDTQYF.

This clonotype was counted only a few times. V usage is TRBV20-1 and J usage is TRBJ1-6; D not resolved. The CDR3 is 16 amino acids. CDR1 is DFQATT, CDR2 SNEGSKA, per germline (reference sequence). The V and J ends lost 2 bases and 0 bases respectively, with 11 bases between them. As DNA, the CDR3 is TGCAGTGCTAGAATAGTGGGGAGCTCCTATAATTCACCCCTCCACTTT. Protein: CSARIVGSSYNSPLHF.

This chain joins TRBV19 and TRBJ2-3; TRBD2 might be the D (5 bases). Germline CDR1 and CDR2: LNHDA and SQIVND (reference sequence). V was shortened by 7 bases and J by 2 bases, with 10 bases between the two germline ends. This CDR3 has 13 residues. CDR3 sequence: CASKDFSTDTQYF. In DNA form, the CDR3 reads TGTGCCAGTAAGGACTTCTCCACAGATACGCAGTATTTT.

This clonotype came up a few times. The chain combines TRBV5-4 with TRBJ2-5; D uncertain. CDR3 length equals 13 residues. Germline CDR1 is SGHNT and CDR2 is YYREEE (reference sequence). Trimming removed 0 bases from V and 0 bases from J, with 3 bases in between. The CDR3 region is CASSLEYQETQYF. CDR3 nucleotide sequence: TGTGCCAGCAGCTTGGAGTACCAAGAGACCCAGTACTTC.

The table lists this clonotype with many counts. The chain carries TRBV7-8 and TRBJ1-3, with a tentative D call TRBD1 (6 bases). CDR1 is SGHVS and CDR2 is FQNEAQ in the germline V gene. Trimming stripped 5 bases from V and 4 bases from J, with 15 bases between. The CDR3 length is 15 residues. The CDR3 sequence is CASSHRGVFGNTIYF. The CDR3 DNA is TGTGCCAGCAGCCATAGGGGGGTTTTCGGAAACACCATATATTTT.

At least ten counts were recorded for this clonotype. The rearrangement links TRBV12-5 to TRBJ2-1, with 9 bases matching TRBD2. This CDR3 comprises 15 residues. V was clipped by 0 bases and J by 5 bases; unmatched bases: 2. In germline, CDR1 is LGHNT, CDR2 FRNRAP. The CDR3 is CASGLVIAGDNEQFF. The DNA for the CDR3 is TGTGCTAGTGGTTTGGTCATAGCGGGAGACAATGAGCAGTTCTTC.

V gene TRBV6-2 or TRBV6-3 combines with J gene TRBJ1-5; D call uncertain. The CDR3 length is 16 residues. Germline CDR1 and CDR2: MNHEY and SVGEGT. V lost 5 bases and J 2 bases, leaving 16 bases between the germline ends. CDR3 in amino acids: CASSDPAPLGNQPQHF. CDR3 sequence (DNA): TGTGCCAGCAGTGACCCAGCCCCCCTAGGCAATCAGCCCCAGCATTTT.

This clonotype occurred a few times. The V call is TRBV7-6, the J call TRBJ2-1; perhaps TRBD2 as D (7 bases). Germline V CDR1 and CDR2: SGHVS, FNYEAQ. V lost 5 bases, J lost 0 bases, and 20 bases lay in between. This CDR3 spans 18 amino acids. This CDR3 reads CASSLRGGLSYSYNEQFF. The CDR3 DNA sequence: TGTGCCAGCAGCCTTCGCGGGGGCCTATCCTACTCCTACAATGAGCAGTTCTTC. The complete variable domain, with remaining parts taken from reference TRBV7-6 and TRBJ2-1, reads GAGVSQSPRYKVTKRGQDVALRCDPISGHVSLYWYRQALGQGPEFLTYFNYEAQQDKSGLPNDRFSAERPEGSISTLTIQRTEQRDSAMYRCASSLRGGLSYSYNEQFFGPGTRLTVL.

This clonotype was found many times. This CDR3 reads CASSTRTGSTDTQYF. DNA for the CDR3: TGTGCCAGCAGCACAAGGACAGGGAGCACAGATACGCAGTATTTT. The chain recombines TRBV11-2 with TRBJ2-3, with 8 bases aligning to TRBD1. This CDR3 is built from 15 residues. V shed 5 bases and J 0 bases; nucleotides not matched to a gene: 4. CDR1 and CDR2 from the germline V gene are SGHAT and FQNNGV.

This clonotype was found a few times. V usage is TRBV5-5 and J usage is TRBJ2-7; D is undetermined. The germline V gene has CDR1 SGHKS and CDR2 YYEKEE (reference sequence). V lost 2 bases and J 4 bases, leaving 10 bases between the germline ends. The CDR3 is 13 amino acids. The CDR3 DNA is TGTGCCAGCAGCTTTGGACGGTTTTACGAGCAGTACTTC. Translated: CASSFGRFYEQYF.

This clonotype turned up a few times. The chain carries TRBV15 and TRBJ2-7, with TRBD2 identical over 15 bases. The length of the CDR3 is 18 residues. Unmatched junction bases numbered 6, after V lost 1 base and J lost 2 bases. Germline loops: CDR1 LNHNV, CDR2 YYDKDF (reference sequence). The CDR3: CATSRGTSGGAKTYEQYF. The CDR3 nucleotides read TGTGCCACCAGCAGAGGGACTAGCGGGGGGGCAAAAACCTACGAGCAGTACTTC. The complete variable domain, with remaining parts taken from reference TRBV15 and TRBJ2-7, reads DAMVIQNPRYQVTQFGKPVTLSCSQTLNHNVMYWYQQKSSQAPKLLFHYYDKDFNNEADTPDNFQSRRPNTSFCFLDIRSPGLGDTAMYLCATSRGTSGGAKTYEQYFGPGTRLTVT.

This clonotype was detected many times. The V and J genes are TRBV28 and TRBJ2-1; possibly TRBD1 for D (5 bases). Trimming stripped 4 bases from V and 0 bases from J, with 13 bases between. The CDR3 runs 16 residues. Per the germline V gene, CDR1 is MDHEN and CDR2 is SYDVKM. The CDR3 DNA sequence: TGTGCCAGCAGTTGGGGCCACCTCAGCTCCTACAATGAGCAGTTCTTC. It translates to CASSWGHLSSYNEQFF.